One sample yielded the 11 T cell receptor beta chains listed below, sequenced in a study of T cell repertoires in cytomegalovirus infection. TCRdb itself ran the reads through MiXCR, one entry per CDR3 protein. The sample has approximately 1,000,000 distinct CDR3 sequences; roughly 31% are singletons. These receptors' antigens are unknown. This material consisted of cultured CD8+ T cells from PBMCs, taken from culture after CMV antigen stimulation. Receptors originate from a human donor in good health (CMV status not recorded). Some clones in this sample may be carry-over from other donors' samples.

The table lists this clonotype with a few counts. The rearrangement joins TRBV14 to TRBJ2-4; 13 nucleotides align to TRBD2. The germline V gene has CDR1 SGHDN and CDR2 FVKESK. The CDR3 contains 17 residues. The V gene end was trimmed by 1 base and the J gene end by 6 bases; junction bases not matched to a gene: 6. CDR3 in amino acids: CASSQGTSGGHRNIQYF. CDR3 nucleotide sequence: TGTGCCAGCAGCCAAGGGACTAGCGGGGGCCACCGAAACATTCAGTACTTC.

V gene TRBV2 combines with J gene TRBJ2-3; TRBD2 is a possible D gene (5 bases). The CDR3 sequence is 13 residues long. Germline V gene sequence: CDR1 SNHLY, CDR2 FYNNEI. Trimming stripped 6 bases from V and 4 bases from J, with 11 bases between. CDR3 sequence (DNA): TGTGCCAGCAGATATGATAGCGCAGATACGCAGTATTTT. This codes for CASRYDSADTQYF.

This clonotype was detected a few times. This chain connects TRBV7-9 to TRBJ2-2, with D possibly matching TRBD1 (6 bases). This CDR3 comprises 15 residues. The germline V and J ends were trimmed by 4 bases and 4 bases, with 13 bases remaining between them. Germline values: CDR1 SEHNR, CDR2 FQNEAQ (reference sequence). The CDR3 region is CASSSRDTFTGELFF. The CDR3 region has the DNA TGTGCCAGCAGCTCCCGGGACACGTTCACCGGGGAGCTGTTTTTT.

The chain links TRBV15 to TRBJ2-7, with 8 nucleotides matching TRBD1. Germline V CDR1 and CDR2: LNHNV, YYDKDF (reference sequence). This CDR3 comprises 14 residues. V gave up 6 bases and J gave up 2 bases; unmatched junction bases: 6. The CDR3 bases are TGTGCCACCAGTGTGGACAGGGCAACCTACGAGCAGTACTTC. The encoded protein is CATSVDRATYEQYF.

The chain combines TRBV10-3 with TRBJ1-2, with D perhaps matching TRBD1 (6 bases). The ends were cut back, 0 bases at V and 2 bases at J, with 13 bases in the middle. The germline V gene has CDR1 ENHRY and CDR2 SYGVKD. The CDR3 is 16 amino acids. This CDR3 is CAISESAQGINYGYTF. The DNA of the CDR3 is TGTGCCATCAGTGAGTCAGCGCAGGGGATCAACTATGGCTACACCTTC.

The chain links TRBV14 to TRBJ1-1, with D uncertain. With 3 bases removed from V and 2 bases from J, the gap between germline ends came to 7 bases. This CDR3 has 13 residues. Per the germline V gene, CDR1 is SGHDN and CDR2 is FVKESK. Here the CDR3 reads CASSQSDNTEAFF. The CDR3 DNA reads TGTGCCAGCAGCCAGAGCGATAACACTGAAGCTTTCTTT.

This clonotype was counted at least ten times. The chain combines TRBV7-9 with TRBJ1-2; no firm D call. Germline CDR1 reads SEHNR; CDR2 reads FQNEAQ (reference sequence). With 2 bases removed from V and 6 bases from J, the gap between germline ends came to 10 bases. The CDR3 length is 13 residues. The CDR3 coding sequence is TGTGCCAGCAGCTTACTCAAAAGAGATGGCTACACCTTC. It is translated as CASSLLKRDGYTF.

This clonotype has only a few counts. J is TRBJ2-2 and V is TRBV6-5; D call uncertain. Germline values: CDR1 MNHEY, CDR2 SVGAGI. V gave up 5 bases and J gave up 4 bases, with 8 bases separating them. The length of the CDR3 is 13 residues. DNA for the CDR3: TGTGCCAGCAGTACAGCTCCCACCGGGGAGCTGTTTTTT. It translates to CASSTAPTGELFF.

V usage is TRBV19 and J usage is TRBJ2-1; 10 nucleotides align to TRBD1. This CDR3 contains 16 residues. After removal of 6 bases from V and 2 bases from J, the junction contained 7 bases not matched to a gene. Germline V gene data show CDR1 as LNHDA and CDR2 as SQIVND (reference sequence). CDR3 loop: CASSQRQGAAYNEQFF. CDR3 sequence (DNA): TGTGCCAGTAGCCAAAGACAGGGGGCAGCCTACAATGAGCAGTTCTTC.

J is TRBJ2-1 and V is TRBV27; D call uncertain. Trimming shortened V by 6 bases and J by 6 bases, and 12 bases separated the two germline ends. Germline-derived CDR1 and CDR2 are MNHEY and SMNVEV (reference sequence). CDR3 size: 13 residues. The CDR3 here is CASSRRRFNEQFF. CDR3 DNA: TGTGCCAGCAGCCGCCGAAGGTTCAATGAGCAGTTCTTC.

This chain links TRBV4-3 with TRBJ2-5; D not resolved. Germline V gene lookup returns CDR1 LGHNA and CDR2 YSLEER. V was shortened by 1 base and J by 5 bases, with 17 bases between the two germline ends. The CDR3 is 16 amino acids. In DNA form, the CDR3 reads TGCGCCAGCAGCCAAGTCCCGCAGACCGACGGCGAGACCCAGTACTTC. Protein sequence: CASSQVPQTDGETQYF.